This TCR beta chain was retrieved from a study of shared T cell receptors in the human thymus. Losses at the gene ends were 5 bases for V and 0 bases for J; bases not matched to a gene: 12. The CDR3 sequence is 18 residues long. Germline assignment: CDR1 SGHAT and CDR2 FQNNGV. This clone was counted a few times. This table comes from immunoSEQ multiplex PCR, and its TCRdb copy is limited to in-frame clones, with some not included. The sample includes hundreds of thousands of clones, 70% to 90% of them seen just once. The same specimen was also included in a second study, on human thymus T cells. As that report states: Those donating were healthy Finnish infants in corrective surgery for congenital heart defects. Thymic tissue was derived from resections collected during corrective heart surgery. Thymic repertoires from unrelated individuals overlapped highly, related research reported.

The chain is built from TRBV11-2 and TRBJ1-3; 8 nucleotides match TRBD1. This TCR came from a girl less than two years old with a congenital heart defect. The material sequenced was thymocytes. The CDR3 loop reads CASSVDRGIRASGNTIYF. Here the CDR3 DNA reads TGTGCCAGCAGCGTCGACAGGGGAATTCGGGCCTCTGGAAACACCATATATTTT. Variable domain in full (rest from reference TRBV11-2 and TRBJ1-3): EAGVAQSPRYKIIEKRQSVAFWCNPISGHATLYWYQQILGQGPKLLIQFQNNGVVDDSQLPKDRFSAERLKGVDSTLKIQPAKLEDSAVYLCASSVDRGIRASGNTIYFGEGSWLTVV.